Given below is one T cell receptor beta chain in context. Its specificity is not known. This sample stems from a study of early T cells in non-severe SARS-CoV-2 infection. Attachment of unique molecular identifiers was made to individual cDNA molecules. TCRdb re-analysed the 5' RACE reads in MiXCR, keeping a single row per CDR3 protein. This table holds fewer than 50,000 distinct CDR3 sequences, 3% to 4% found once. Whole-study results and caveats: Clonotype matching in VDJdb favored anti-spike CD8 responses and did not capture private and CD4 specificities.

The sequence came from an adult who was a healthcare worker with PCR-confirmed SARS-CoV-2 infection or an uninfected control (not recorded which). The sequencing sample was made of whole blood.

The CDR3 sequence is CASARLSGRSHEKLFF. The CDR3 coding sequence is TGTGCCAGCGCACGACTGTCGGGGCGATCTCATGAAAAACTGTTTTTT. The chain has TRBV2 and TRBJ1-4, with TRBD1 as a possible D gene (5 bases). The V gene lost 8 bases and the J gene lost 6 bases, with 22 bases spanning the gap. This CDR3 region has 16 residues. CDR1 is SNHLY, CDR2 FYNNEI, per germline.